The rows below give T cell receptor beta chains drawn from one sample of a study of blood T cell repertoires in COVID-19. Sequencing used immunoSEQ multiplex PCR; TCRdb keeps in-frame clones, though not all of them. The table records some 320,000 clones, 87% of them present only once. Input material: peripheral blood. These TCRs come from a woman between 45 and 60 years old who had recovered from COVID-19. Both conserved end residues are part of each CDR3. The order of the fields is CDR3 length, clone size, D gene, V gene, J gene, CDR3 DNA, CDR3 protein. D genes are given only for firm matches. Not all rows give a size; the values are once, few, many and, for expanded clones, a class.

length: 13; size: -; D: -; V: TRBV12-3/TRBV12-4; J: TRBJ2-3; DNA: TGTGCCAGCAGCGGAGGGGGCGCAGATACGCAGTATTTT; CDR3: CASSGGGADTQYF
length: 16; size: -; D: TRBD2; V: TRBV19; J: TRBJ2-1; DNA: TGTGCCACCGAGGCGGGACAGCGGGGGGCCTACAATGAGCAGTTCTTC; CDR3: CATEAGQRGAYNEQFF
length: 16; size: few; D: TRBD2; V: TRBV11-2; J: TRBJ2-1; DNA: TGTGCCACCCGGGGGACTAGCGGGGGCTTAGGCAATGAGCAGTTCTTC; CDR3: CATRGTSGGLGNEQFF
length: 15; size: once; D: TRBD1; V: TRBV30; J: TRBJ2-1; DNA: TGTGCCTGGAGACGGACAGGAAGCTCCTACAATGAGCAGTTCTTC; CDR3: CAWRRTGSSYNEQFF
length: 13; size: -; D: TRBD2; V: TRBV9; J: TRBJ2-1; DNA: TGTGCCAGCAGCGTAGGCGGGAGGGGTGAGCAGTTCTTC; CDR3: CASSVGGRGEQFF
length: 16; size: once; D: TRBD1; V: TRBV28; J: TRBJ1-4; DNA: TGTGCCAGCAGTCTACTCTGGACAGGGTCTAATGAAAAACTGTTTTTT; CDR3: CASSLLWTGSNEKLFF
length: 15; size: -; D: TRBD2; V: TRBV11-2; J: TRBJ2-7; DNA: TGTGCCAGCAGGGGCCAGCGGGGTTATACCTACGAGCAGTACTTC; CDR3: CASRGQRGYTYEQYF
length: 17; size: -; D: TRBD1; V: TRBV3-1/TRBV3-2; J: TRBJ2-7; DNA: TGTGCCAGCAGCCAAGCCTCCGGGGGGACAGGGGCCTACGAGCAGTACTTC; CDR3: CASSQASGGTGAYEQYF
length: 14; size: -; D: TRBD2; V: TRBV27; J: TRBJ2-7; DNA: TGTGCCAGCGCACTAGCGGGGGGTATTTACGAGCAGTACTTC; CDR3: CASALAGGIYEQYF
length: 12; size: -; D: TRBD1; V: TRBV2; J: TRBJ1-2; DNA: TGTGCCAGCAGCTGGACAGGGTCTGGCTACACCTTC; CDR3: CASSWTGSGYTF
length: 14; size: -; D: -; V: TRBV7-9; J: TRBJ1-6; DNA: TGTGCCAGCACCCCCCCAGGGGCGAATTCACCCCTCCACTTT; CDR3: CASTPPGANSPLHF
length: 16; size: -; D: -; V: TRBV10-3; J: TRBJ1-6; DNA: TGTGCCATCGGTAACAGACAGGATGGTCAGGGTTCACCCCTCCACTTT; CDR3: CAIGNRQDGQGSPLHF
length: 16; size: few; D: TRBD1; V: TRBV14; J: TRBJ1-6; DNA: TGTGCCAGCAGCCAAGTCAGGGGGCAAGGGAATTCACCCCTCCACTTT; CDR3: CASSQVRGQGNSPLHF
length: 15; size: -; D: -; V: TRBV7-2; J: TRBJ2-3; DNA: TGTGCCAGCAGCTTCGAGGGGGTAGGGACAGATACGCAGTATTTT; CDR3: CASSFEGVGTDTQYF
length: 15; size: -; D: -; V: TRBV28; J: TRBJ2-1; DNA: TGTGCCAGCAGGTCTGGAGTGGGTGCTTACAATGAGCAGTTCTTC; CDR3: CASRSGVGAYNEQFF
length: 14; size: -; D: TRBD1; V: TRBV29-1; J: TRBJ1-3; DNA: TGCAGCGTTGGGGACAGGGGCTCTGGAAACACCATATATTTT; CDR3: CSVGDRGSGNTIYF
length: 14; size: -; D: TRBD1; V: TRBV6-5; J: TRBJ1-5; DNA: TGTGCCAGCAGTTCCGACAGGGGGTACCAGCCCCAGCATTTT; CDR3: CASSSDRGYQPQHF
length: 14; size: -; D: -; V: TRBV11-3; J: TRBJ2-3; DNA: TGTGCCAGCAGCCAGGGCTTAAACACAGATACGCAGTATTTT; CDR3: CASSQGLNTDTQYF
length: 11; size: -; D: -; V: TRBV30; J: TRBJ2-3; DNA: TGTGCCTGGAAGCAGGGAGATACGCAGTATTTT; CDR3: CAWKQGDTQYF
length: 14; size: -; D: -; V: TRBV6-5; J: TRBJ2-7; DNA: TGTGCCAGCAGTTCTCCGGGAACTTCCTACGAGCAGTACTTC; CDR3: CASSSPGTSYEQYF
length: 13; size: once; D: -; V: TRBV5-1; J: TRBJ1-1; DNA: TGCGCCAGCAGCGCCAGGGCTAACACTGAAGCTTTCTTT; CDR3: CASSARANTEAFF
length: 15; size: -; D: -; V: TRBV20-1; J: TRBJ2-6; DNA: TGCAGTGCTAGTGAGTACGGCACAGGAAGAAACGTCCTGACTTTC; CDR3: CSASEYGTGRNVLTF
length: 16; size: -; D: -; V: TRBV9; J: TRBJ1-2; DNA: TGTGCCAGCAGCGTAGGGGGCCGACAGGAACCTTATGGCTACACCTTC; CDR3: CASSVGGRQEPYGYTF
length: 17; size: -; D: TRBD2; V: TRBV3-1/TRBV3-2; J: TRBJ2-2; DNA: TGTGCCAGCCCCGGGACTAGCGGGAGGACCAACACCGGGGAGCTGTTTTTT; CDR3: CASPGTSGRTNTGELFF
length: 16; size: -; D: -; V: TRBV5-4; J: TRBJ2-5; DNA: TGTGCCAGCAGCGGGGGGGCGGGTGTCCCACAAGAGACCCAGTACTTC; CDR3: CASSGGAGVPQETQYF
length: 15; size: -; D: -; V: TRBV6-6; J: TRBJ1-5; DNA: TGTGCCAGCAGTTACTCGAGCCAGGCTTGGGAGCCCCAGCATTTT; CDR3: CASSYSSQAWEPQHF
length: 11; size: few; D: -; V: TRBV12-3/TRBV12-4; J: TRBJ2-5; DNA: TGTGCCAGCAGCGTTCAAGAGACCCAGTACTTC; CDR3: CASSVQETQYF
length: 17; size: -; D: TRBD2; V: TRBV11-3; J: TRBJ2-2; DNA: TGTGCCAGCAGCTCGGGACTAGCGGGGGGGAACACCGGGGAGCTGTTTTTT; CDR3: CASSSGLAGGNTGELFF
length: 14; size: -; D: -; V: TRBV11-3; J: TRBJ2-2; DNA: TGTGCCAGCAGCTTAGATCCGGGGACCGGGGAGCTGTTTTTT; CDR3: CASSLDPGTGELFF
length: 15; size: few; D: TRBD2; V: TRBV7-2; J: TRBJ2-7; DNA: TGTGCCAGCAGCTTAACTAGCGACCGCTCCTACGAGCAGTACTTC; CDR3: CASSLTSDRSYEQYF
length: 19; size: -; D: -; V: TRBV7-9; J: TRBJ1-3; DNA: TGTGCCAGCAGCTTAGGGCAGCTGGGAGCTTTACTCTCTGGAAACACCATATATTTT; CDR3: CASSLGQLGALLSGNTIYF
length: 14; size: -; D: TRBD1; V: TRBV19; J: TRBJ1-2; DNA: TGTGCCAGTAGTAAGGGACAGGGGACGGGTGGCTACACCTTC; CDR3: CASSKGQGTGGYTF
length: 15; size: -; D: -; V: TRBV11-2; J: TRBJ2-1; DNA: TGTGCCAGCAGCCCCGAGGCCCTTTCCTACAATGAGCAGTTCTTC; CDR3: CASSPEALSYNEQFF
length: 12; size: once; D: -; V: TRBV6-5; J: TRBJ1-5; DNA: TGTGCGGCGGGTTATAGCAATCAGCCCCAGCATTTT; CDR3: CAAGYSNQPQHF
length: 14; size: -; D: -; V: TRBV10-3; J: TRBJ1-1; DNA: TGTGCCATCAGTGAGCCCGGGGGGGGGACTGAAGCTTTCTTT; CDR3: CAISEPGGGTEAFF
length: 15; size: -; D: -; V: TRBV16; J: TRBJ2-7; DNA: TGTGCCAGCAGCCAACTCAGGGGTACCTCGGACGAGCAGTACTTC; CDR3: CASSQLRGTSDEQYF
length: 16; size: -; D: -; V: TRBV19; J: TRBJ2-1; DNA: TGTGCCAGTAGTATAGAAACCGGGACACTATACAATGAGCAGTTCTTC; CDR3: CASSIETGTLYNEQFF